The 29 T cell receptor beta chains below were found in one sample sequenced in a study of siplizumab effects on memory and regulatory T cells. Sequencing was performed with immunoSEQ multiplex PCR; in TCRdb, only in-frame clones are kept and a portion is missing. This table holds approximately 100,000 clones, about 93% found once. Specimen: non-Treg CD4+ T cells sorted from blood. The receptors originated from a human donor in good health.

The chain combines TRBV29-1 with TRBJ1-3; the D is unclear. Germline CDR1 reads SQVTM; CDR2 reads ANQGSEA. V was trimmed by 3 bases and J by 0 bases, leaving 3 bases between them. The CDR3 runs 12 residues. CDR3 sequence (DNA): TGCAGCGTTGAGACCTCTGGAAACACCATATATTTT. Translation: CSVETSGNTIYF.

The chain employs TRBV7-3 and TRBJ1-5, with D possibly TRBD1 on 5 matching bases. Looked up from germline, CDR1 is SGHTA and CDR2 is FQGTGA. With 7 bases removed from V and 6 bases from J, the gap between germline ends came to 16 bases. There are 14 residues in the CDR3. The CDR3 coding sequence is TGTGCCAGCATGGGGAGGGGAATTTCTCAGCCCCAGCATTTT. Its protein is CASMGRGISQPQHF. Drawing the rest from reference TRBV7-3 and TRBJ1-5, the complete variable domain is GAGVSQTPSNKVTEKGKYVELRCDPISGHTALYWYRQSLGQGPEFLIYFQGTGAADDSGLPNDRFFAVRPEGSVSTLKIQRTERGDSAVYLCASMGRGISQPQHFGDGTRLSIL.

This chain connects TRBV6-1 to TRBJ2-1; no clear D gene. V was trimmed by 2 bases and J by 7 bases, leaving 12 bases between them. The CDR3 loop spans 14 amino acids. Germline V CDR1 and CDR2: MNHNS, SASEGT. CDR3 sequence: CASSELGLGNEQFF. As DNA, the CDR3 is TGTGCCAGCAGTGAACTAGGCTTAGGGAATGAGCAGTTCTTC.

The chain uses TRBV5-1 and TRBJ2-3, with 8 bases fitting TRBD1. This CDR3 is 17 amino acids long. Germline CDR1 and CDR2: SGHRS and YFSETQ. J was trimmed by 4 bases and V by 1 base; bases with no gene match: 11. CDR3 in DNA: TGCGCCAGCAGCTTGCCCCGGGACAGGTGGGCCTCAGATACGCAGTATTTT. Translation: CASSLPRDRWASDTQYF.

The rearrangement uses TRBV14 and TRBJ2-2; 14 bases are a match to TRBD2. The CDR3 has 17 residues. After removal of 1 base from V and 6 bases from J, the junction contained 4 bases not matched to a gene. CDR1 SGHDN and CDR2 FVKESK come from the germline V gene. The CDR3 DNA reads TGTGCCAGCAGCCAAGGACTAGCGGGGGGGTACGCCGGGGAGCTGTTTTTT. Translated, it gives CASSQGLAGGYAGELFF.

The DNA of the CDR3 is TGTGCCAGCTCAGGAGGGACAGGGTTGAACGAAAAACTGTTTTTT. Amino acids: CASSGGTGLNEKLFF. The V gene is TRBV18, the J gene TRBJ1-4; 9 bases fit TRBD1. This CDR3 contains 15 residues. V gave up 5 bases and J gave up 8 bases; unmatched junction bases: 9. From germline, CDR1 is KGHSH and CDR2 LQKENI.

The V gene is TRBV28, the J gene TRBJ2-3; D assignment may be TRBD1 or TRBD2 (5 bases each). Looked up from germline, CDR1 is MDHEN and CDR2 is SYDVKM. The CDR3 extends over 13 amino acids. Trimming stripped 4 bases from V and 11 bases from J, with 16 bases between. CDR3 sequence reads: CASSSNRIGRQYF. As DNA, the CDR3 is TGTGCCAGCAGTTCTAACAGGATAGGGAGGCAGTATTTT. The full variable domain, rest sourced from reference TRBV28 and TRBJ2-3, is DVKVTQSSRYLVKRTGEKVFLECVQDMDHENMFWYRQDPGLGLRLIYFSYDVKMKEKGDIPEGYSVSREKKERFSLILESASTNQTSMYLCASSSNRIGRQYFGPGTRLTVL.

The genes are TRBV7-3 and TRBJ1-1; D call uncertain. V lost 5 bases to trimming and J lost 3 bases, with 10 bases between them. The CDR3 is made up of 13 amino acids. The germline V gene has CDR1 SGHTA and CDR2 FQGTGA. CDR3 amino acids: CASSVGEYTEAFF. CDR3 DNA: TGTGCCAGCAGCGTTGGGGAATACACTGAAGCTTTCTTT.

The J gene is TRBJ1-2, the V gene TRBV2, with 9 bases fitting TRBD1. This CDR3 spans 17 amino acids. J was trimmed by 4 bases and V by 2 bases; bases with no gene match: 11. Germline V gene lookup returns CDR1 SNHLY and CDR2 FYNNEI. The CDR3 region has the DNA TGTGCCAGCAGTGAACCTTCATCGGGACAGGGTCGCTATGGCTACACCTTC. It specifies CASSEPSSGQGRYGYTF.

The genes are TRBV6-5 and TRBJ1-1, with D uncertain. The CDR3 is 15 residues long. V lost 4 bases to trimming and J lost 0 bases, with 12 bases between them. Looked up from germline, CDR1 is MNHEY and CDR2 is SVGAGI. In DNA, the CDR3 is TGTGCCAGCAGTTTAAGCCGACGGGTGAACACTGAAGCTTTCTTT. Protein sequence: CASSLSRRVNTEAFF.

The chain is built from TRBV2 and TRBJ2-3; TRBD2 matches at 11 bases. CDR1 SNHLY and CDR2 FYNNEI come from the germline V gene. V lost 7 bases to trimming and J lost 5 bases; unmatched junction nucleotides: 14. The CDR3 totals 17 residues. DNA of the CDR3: TGTGCCAGCACTTCTCTAGCGGGGGGCCCCCAGGGAGATACGCAGTATTTT. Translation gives CASTSLAGGPQGDTQYF. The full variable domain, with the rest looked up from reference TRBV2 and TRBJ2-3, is EPEVTQTPSHQVTQMGQEVILRCVPISNHLYFYWYRQILGQKVEFLVSFYNNEISEKSEIFDDQFSVERPDGSNFTLKIRSTKLEDSAMYFCASTSLAGGPQGDTQYFGPGTRLTVL.

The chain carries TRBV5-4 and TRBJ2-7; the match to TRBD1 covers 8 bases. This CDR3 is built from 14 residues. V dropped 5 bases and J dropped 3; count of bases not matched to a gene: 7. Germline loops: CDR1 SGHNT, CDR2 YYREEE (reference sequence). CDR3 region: CASSSDRGSYEQYF. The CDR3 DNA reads TGTGCCAGCAGTTCCGACAGGGGTAGCTACGAGCAGTACTTC. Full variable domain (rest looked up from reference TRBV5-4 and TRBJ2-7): ETGVTQSPTHLIKTRGQQVTLRCSSQSGHNTVSWYQQALGQGPQFIFQYYREEENGRGNFPPRFSGLQFPNYSSELNVNALELDDSALYLCASSSDRGSYEQYFGPGTRLTVT.

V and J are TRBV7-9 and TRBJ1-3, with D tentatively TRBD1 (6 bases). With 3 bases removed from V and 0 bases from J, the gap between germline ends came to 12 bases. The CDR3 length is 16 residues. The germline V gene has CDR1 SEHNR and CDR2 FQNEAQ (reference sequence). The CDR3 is CASSFGGRTSGNTIYF. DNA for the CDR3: TGTGCCAGCAGCTTCGGGGGCCGGACCTCTGGAAACACCATATATTTT.

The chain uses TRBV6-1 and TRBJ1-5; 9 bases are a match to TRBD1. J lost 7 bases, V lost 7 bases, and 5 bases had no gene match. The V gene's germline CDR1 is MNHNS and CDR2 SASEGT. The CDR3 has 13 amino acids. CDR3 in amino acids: CASTWDRAQPQHF. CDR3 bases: TGTGCCAGCACTTGGGACAGGGCACAGCCCCAGCATTTT.

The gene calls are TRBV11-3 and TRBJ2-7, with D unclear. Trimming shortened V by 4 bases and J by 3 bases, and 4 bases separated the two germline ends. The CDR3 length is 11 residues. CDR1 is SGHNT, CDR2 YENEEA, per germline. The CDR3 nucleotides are TGTGCCAGCAGCTCCTACTACGAGCAGTACTTC. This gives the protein CASSSYYEQYF.

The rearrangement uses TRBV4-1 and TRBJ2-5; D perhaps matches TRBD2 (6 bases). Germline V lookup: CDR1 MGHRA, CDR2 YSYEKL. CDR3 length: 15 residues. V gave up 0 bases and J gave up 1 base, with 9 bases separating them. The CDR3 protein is CASSQEGLLQETQYF. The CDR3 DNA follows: TGCGCCAGCAGCCAAGAGGGACTTCTCCAAGAGACCCAGTACTTC.

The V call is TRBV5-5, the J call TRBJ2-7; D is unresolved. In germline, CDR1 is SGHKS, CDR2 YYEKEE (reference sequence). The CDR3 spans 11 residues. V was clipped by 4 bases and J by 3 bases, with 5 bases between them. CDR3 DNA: TGTGCCAGCAGCAGCCACTACGAGCAGTACTTC. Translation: CASSSHYEQYF.

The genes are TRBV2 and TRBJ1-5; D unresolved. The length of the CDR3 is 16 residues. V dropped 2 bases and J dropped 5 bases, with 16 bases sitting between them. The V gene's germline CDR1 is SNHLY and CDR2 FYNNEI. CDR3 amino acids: CASSEWELAFHQPQHF. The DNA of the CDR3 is TGTGCCAGCAGTGAATGGGAACTTGCATTCCATCAGCCCCAGCATTTT.

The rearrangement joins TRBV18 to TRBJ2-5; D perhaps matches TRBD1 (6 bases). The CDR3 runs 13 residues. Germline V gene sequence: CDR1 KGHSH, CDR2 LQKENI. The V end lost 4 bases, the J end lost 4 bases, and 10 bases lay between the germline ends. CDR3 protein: CASSLNRVETQYF. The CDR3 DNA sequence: TGTGCCAGCTCACTAAACAGGGTAGAGACCCAGTACTTC.

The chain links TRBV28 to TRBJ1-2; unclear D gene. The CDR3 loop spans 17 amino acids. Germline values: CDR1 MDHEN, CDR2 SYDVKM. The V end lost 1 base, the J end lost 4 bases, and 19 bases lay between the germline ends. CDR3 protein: CASSLSGVLRSFYGYTF. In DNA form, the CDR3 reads TGTGCCAGCAGTTTATCGGGAGTCCTACGCTCCTTCTATGGCTACACCTTC.

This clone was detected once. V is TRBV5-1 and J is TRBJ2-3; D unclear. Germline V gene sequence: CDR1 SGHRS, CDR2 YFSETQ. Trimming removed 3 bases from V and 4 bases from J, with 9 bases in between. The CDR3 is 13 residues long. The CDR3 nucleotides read TGCGCCAGCAGCTACCAGTTCCCAGATACGCAGTATTTT. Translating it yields CASSYQFPDTQYF.

The CDR3 DNA reads as TGTGCCATCCGGGGCCGGGGACAGGGGGCGCCGGATGATGGCTACACCTTC. It specifies CAIRGRGQGAPDDGYTF. This chain uses TRBV10-3 with TRBJ1-2, with 12 bases aligning to TRBD1. The germline gives CDR1 ENHRY, CDR2 SYGVKD. CDR3 length: 17 residues. V lost 8 bases and J lost 6; bases outside the gene matches: 16.

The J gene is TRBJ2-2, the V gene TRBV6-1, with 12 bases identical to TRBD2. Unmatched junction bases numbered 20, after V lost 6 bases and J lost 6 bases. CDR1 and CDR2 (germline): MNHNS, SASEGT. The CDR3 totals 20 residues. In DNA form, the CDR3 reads TGTGCCAGCAGAGAAACCTCCCCGGGACTAGCGGGTCTTTACGCCGGGGAGCTGTTTTTT. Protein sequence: CASRETSPGLAGLYAGELFF.

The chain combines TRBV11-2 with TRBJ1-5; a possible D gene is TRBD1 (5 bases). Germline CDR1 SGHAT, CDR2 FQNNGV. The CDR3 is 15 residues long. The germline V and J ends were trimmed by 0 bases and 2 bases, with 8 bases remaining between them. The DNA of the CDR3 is TGTGCCAGCAGCTTAGAGGGGGTTGGCAATCAGCCCCAGCATTTT. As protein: CASSLEGVGNQPQHF.

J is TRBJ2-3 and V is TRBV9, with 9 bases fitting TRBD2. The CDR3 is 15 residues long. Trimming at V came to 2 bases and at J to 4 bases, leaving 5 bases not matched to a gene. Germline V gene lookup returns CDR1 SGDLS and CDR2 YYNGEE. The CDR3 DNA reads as TGTGCCAGCAGCGTCCTTAGCGGGGGAGCAGATACGCAGTATTTT. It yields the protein CASSVLSGGADTQYF.

CDR3 protein: CASSLGTSGGAFSTDTQYF. CDR3 nucleotide sequence: TGCGCCAGCAGCCTCGGGACTAGCGGGGGGGCCTTTAGCACAGATACGCAGTATTTT. The V and J genes are TRBV5-1 and TRBJ2-3; 16 bases match TRBD2. The V and J ends lost 4 bases and 0 bases, in that order; junction bases with no gene match: 8. Germline-derived CDR1 and CDR2 are SGHRS and YFSETQ. The CDR3 has 19 residues.

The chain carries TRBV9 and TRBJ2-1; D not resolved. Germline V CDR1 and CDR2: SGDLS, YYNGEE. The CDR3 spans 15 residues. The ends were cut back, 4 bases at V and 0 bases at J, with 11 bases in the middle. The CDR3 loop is CASSTQQSSYNEQFF. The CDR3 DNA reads TGTGCCAGCAGCACCCAACAGAGCTCCTACAATGAGCAGTTCTTC.

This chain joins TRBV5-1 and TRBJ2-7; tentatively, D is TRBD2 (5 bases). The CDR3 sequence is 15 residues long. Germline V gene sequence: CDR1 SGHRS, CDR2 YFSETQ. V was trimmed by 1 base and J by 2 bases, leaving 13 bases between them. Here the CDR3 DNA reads TGCGCCAGCAGCTTGATGTGGGCGGGCCCCTACGAGCAGTACTTC. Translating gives CASSLMWAGPYEQYF.

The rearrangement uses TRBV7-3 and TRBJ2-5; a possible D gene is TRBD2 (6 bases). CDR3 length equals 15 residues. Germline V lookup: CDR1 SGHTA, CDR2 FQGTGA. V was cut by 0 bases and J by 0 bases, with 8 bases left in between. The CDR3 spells CASSLTAGNQETQYF. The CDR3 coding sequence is TGTGCCAGCAGCTTAACCGCGGGGAACCAAGAGACCCAGTACTTC.